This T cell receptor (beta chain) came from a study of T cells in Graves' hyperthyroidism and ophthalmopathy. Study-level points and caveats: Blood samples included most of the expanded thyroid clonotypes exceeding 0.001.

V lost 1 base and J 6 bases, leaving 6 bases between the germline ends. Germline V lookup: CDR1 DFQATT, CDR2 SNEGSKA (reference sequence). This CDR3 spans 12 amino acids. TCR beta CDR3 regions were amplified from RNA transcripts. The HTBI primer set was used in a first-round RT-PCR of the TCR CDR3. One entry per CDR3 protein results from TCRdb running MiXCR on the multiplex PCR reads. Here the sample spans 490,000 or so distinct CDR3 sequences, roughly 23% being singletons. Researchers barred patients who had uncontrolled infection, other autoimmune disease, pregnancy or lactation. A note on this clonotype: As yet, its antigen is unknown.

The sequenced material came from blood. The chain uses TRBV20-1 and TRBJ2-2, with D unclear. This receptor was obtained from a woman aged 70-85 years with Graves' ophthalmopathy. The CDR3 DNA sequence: TGCAGTGCTAGAGTTCCAGCCGGGGAGCTGTTTTTT. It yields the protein CSARVPAGELFF.